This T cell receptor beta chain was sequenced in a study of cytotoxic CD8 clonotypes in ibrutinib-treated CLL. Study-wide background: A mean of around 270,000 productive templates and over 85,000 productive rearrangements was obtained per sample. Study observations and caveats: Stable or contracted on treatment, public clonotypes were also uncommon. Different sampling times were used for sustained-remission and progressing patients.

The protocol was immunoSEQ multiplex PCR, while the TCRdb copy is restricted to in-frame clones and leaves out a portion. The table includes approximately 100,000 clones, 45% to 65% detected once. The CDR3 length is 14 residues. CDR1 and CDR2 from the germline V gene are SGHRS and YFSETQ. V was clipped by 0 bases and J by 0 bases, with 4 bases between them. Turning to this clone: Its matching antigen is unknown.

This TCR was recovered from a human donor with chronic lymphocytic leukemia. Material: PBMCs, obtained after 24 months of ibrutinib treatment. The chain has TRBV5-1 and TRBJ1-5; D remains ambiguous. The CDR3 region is CASSLEHSNQPQHF. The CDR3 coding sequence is TGCGCCAGCAGCTTGGAACATAGCAATCAGCCCCAGCATTTT. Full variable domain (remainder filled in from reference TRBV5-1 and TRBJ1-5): KAGVTQTPRYLIKTRGQQVTLSCSPISGHRSVSWYQQTPGQGLQFLFEYFSETQRNKGNFPGRFSGRQFSNSRSEMNVSTLELGDSALYLCASSLEHSNQPQHFGDGTRLSIL.